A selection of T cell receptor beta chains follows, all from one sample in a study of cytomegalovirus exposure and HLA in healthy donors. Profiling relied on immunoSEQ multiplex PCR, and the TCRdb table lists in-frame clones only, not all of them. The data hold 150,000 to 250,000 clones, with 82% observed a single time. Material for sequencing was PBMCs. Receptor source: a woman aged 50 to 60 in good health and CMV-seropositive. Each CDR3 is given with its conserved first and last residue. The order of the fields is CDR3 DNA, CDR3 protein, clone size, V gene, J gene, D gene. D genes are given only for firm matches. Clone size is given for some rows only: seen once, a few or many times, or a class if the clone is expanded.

CDR3 DNA: TGCGCCAGCAGCTTGGGTGGCAGGGGGTTTGGTGGGGCCAACGTCCTGACTTTC
CDR3 protein: CASSLGGRGFGGANVLTF
clone size: -
V gene: TRBV5-1
J gene: TRBJ2-6
D gene: TRBD1

CDR3 DNA: TGTGCCAGCAGTGAGGGGACTAGCGCCACGGGAGCCAAAAACATTCAGTACTTC
CDR3 protein: CASSEGTSATGAKNIQYF
clone size: -
V gene: TRBV6-4
J gene: TRBJ2-4
D gene: TRBD2

CDR3 DNA: TGCGCCAGCAGCCCCAGTCGGGGGGCCAACACTGAAGCTTTCTTT
CDR3 protein: CASSPSRGANTEAFF
clone size: -
V gene: TRBV5-1
J gene: TRBJ1-1
D gene: -

CDR3 DNA: TGTGCCACCAGCAGGAGCTCGGGCAGCGGTAATGAGCAGTTCTTC
CDR3 protein: CATSRSSGSGNEQFF
clone size: -
V gene: TRBV15
J gene: TRBJ2-1
D gene: -

CDR3 DNA: TGTGCCAGCAGCTTCAGGGGAAACACCGGGGAGCTGTTTTTT
CDR3 protein: CASSFRGNTGELFF
clone size: once
V gene: TRBV7-9
J gene: TRBJ2-2
D gene: -

CDR3 DNA: TGCGCCAGCAGTGACCCTGGACAGGGGAGCTCCTATAATTCACCCCTCCACTTT
CDR3 protein: CASSDPGQGSSYNSPLHF
clone size: -
V gene: TRBV10-2
J gene: TRBJ1-6
D gene: TRBD1

CDR3 DNA: TGTGCCAGCAGCTCTTGGCAGGGGGAGGATACGCAGTATTTT
CDR3 protein: CASSSWQGEDTQYF
clone size: -
V gene: TRBV6-5
J gene: TRBJ2-3
D gene: TRBD1

CDR3 DNA: TGTGCCAGCTCAGTTCAGGGTCTTGGTAGCAATCAGCCCCAGCATTTT
CDR3 protein: CASSVQGLGSNQPQHF
clone size: -
V gene: TRBV18
J gene: TRBJ1-5
D gene: -

CDR3 DNA: TGTGCCAGCAGCAAATGGGACAGGGCCGCGAACACTGAAGCTTTCTTT
CDR3 protein: CASSKWDRAANTEAFF
clone size: -
V gene: TRBV21-1
J gene: TRBJ1-1
D gene: -

CDR3 DNA: TGTGCCAGCAGCGGCGAAGGAGGTCGCAATCAGCCCCAGCATTTT
CDR3 protein: CASSGEGGRNQPQHF
clone size: -
V gene: TRBV11-2
J gene: TRBJ1-5
D gene: -

CDR3 DNA: TGTGCCACCAGCCGGGGACGGGGGATGGATGGCTACACCTTC
CDR3 protein: CATSRGRGMDGYTF
clone size: -
V gene: TRBV15
J gene: TRBJ1-2
D gene: -

CDR3 DNA: TGTGCCTGGAGGGGCAGGGGGCGGGAGACCCAGTACTTC
CDR3 protein: CAWRGRGRETQYF
clone size: once
V gene: TRBV30
J gene: TRBJ2-5
D gene: TRBD1

CDR3 DNA: TGCGCCAGCAGCCAAGATTGGACAGGAGCCATGAACACTGAAGCTTTCTTT
CDR3 protein: CASSQDWTGAMNTEAFF
clone size: few
V gene: TRBV4-3
J gene: TRBJ1-1
D gene: TRBD1

CDR3 DNA: TGTGCCAGCAGTTACGGGACAGGGGGGACAGATACGCAGTATTTT
CDR3 protein: CASSYGTGGTDTQYF
clone size: -
V gene: TRBV6-5
J gene: TRBJ2-3
D gene: TRBD1

CDR3 DNA: TGTGCCAGCAGCCCCCTCCCCAAAAACATTCAGTACTTC
CDR3 protein: CASSPLPKNIQYF
clone size: -
V gene: TRBV11-2
J gene: TRBJ2-4
D gene: -

CDR3 DNA: TGTGCCAGCAGTTTGAGGCAGAACACTGAAGCTTTCTTT
CDR3 protein: CASSLRQNTEAFF
clone size: few
V gene: TRBV27
J gene: TRBJ1-1
D gene: -

CDR3 DNA: TGTGCCAGTAGTATACGAGGTCCGAACACCGGGGAGCTGTTTTTT
CDR3 protein: CASSIRGPNTGELFF
clone size: -
V gene: TRBV19
J gene: TRBJ2-2
D gene: -

CDR3 DNA: TGTGCCAGCAGCCCCGCAGGGTACCATGGCTACACCTTC
CDR3 protein: CASSPAGYHGYTF
clone size: -
V gene: TRBV11-2
J gene: TRBJ1-2
D gene: -

CDR3 DNA: TGCGCCAGCAGCTTCGGGGGGACTAATGAAAAACTGTTTTTT
CDR3 protein: CASSFGGTNEKLFF
clone size: -
V gene: TRBV5-1
J gene: TRBJ1-4
D gene: -

CDR3 DNA: TGTGCCAGCAGGCCGGACAGGACAATAAGGAACTATGGCTACACCTTC
CDR3 protein: CASRPDRTIRNYGYTF
clone size: once
V gene: TRBV7-2
J gene: TRBJ1-2
D gene: TRBD1

CDR3 DNA: TGTGCCAGCAGTATTCAAGCGGGAGACCGGAGTGAGCAGTTCTTC
CDR3 protein: CASSIQAGDRSEQFF
clone size: -
V gene: TRBV28
J gene: TRBJ2-1
D gene: TRBD2

CDR3 DNA: TGTGCCAGTACTCCTCCCGGATCTAGCTCTGGAAACACCATATATTTT
CDR3 protein: CASTPPGSSSGNTIYF
clone size: -
V gene: TRBV19
J gene: TRBJ1-3
D gene: -

CDR3 DNA: TGTGCCAGCAGCCAAGAGGGACTCTGGGGCAGCGGACTCATTAATGAAAAACTGTTTTTT
CDR3 protein: CASSQEGLWGSGLINEKLFF
clone size: once
V gene: TRBV14
J gene: TRBJ1-4
D gene: -

CDR3 DNA: TGTGCCAGCAGCTTAGAGCCGGGTTCCTACGAGCAGTACTTC
CDR3 protein: CASSLEPGSYEQYF
clone size: -
V gene: TRBV11-2
J gene: TRBJ2-7
D gene: -

CDR3 DNA: TGTGCCAGCAGCTTGATACAGGGGGCCACTGAAGCTTTCTTT
CDR3 protein: CASSLIQGATEAFF
clone size: few
V gene: TRBV7-2
J gene: TRBJ1-1
D gene: TRBD1

CDR3 DNA: TGTGCCAGCAGCCTGGGACAGGGAGGCTATGGCTACACCTTC
CDR3 protein: CASSLGQGGYGYTF
clone size: -
V gene: TRBV7-2
J gene: TRBJ1-2
D gene: TRBD1

CDR3 DNA: TGTGCCAGCAGACCGGGAGTTAACTATGGCTACACCTTC
CDR3 protein: CASRPGVNYGYTF
clone size: -
V gene: TRBV7-2
J gene: TRBJ1-2
D gene: -

CDR3 DNA: TGTGCCATCAGTGAAGGACAGGGGAATGAGCAGTTCTTC
CDR3 protein: CAISEGQGNEQFF
clone size: -
V gene: TRBV10-3
J gene: TRBJ2-1
D gene: TRBD1

CDR3 DNA: TGTGCCAGCAGCTTGGGGCTTTTAGGGGGCGAGGGGAATGAGCAGTTCTTC
CDR3 protein: CASSLGLLGGEGNEQFF
clone size: -
V gene: TRBV5-4
J gene: TRBJ2-1
D gene: TRBD1

CDR3 DNA: TGCGCCAGCAGCCAAGAGATAACAGCTAACTATGGCTACACCTTC
CDR3 protein: CASSQEITANYGYTF
clone size: once
V gene: TRBV4-3
J gene: TRBJ1-2
D gene: -

CDR3 DNA: TGCGCCAGCAGCTTGAGGGTCGGGCGGGACGTAGCCAAAAACATTCAGTACTTC
CDR3 protein: CASSLRVGRDVAKNIQYF
clone size: -
V gene: TRBV5-1
J gene: TRBJ2-4
D gene: -

CDR3 DNA: TGTGCCAGCAGCCTCCTGGGAGATGGCTACACCTTC
CDR3 protein: CASSLLGDGYTF
clone size: -
V gene: TRBV11-2
J gene: TRBJ1-2
D gene: -

CDR3 DNA: TGCAGCGTTTCAGGGAAGGGGTCAAACTATGGCTACACCTTC
CDR3 protein: CSVSGKGSNYGYTF
clone size: once
V gene: TRBV29-1
J gene: TRBJ1-2
D gene: -